This T cell receptor beta chain was observed in a study of blood T cell repertoires in COVID-19 (dated by TCRdb to 2018 to 2020). Study-wide context: Samples from collaborators originated in the United States, Italy and Spain and spanned both the acute and convalescent phases of COVID-19. The prospective study material was composed of cDNA or gDNA derived from T cells, B-cell-depleted T cells, or PBMCs. Subjects who had been exposed to COVID-19, were actively infected with it, or had recovered from it provided the deeply sampled blood TCRbeta repertoires that made up the dataset. The repertoires were made available in a free public database intended to serve as a resource for research on the immune response to SARS-CoV-2. Samples were obtained from the ongoing ImmuneRACE study (first 160 participants) and from 1,254 subjects provided by 6 global collaborators. Nearly every sample came with metadata listing a de-identified subject ID, COVID-19 status, age in years and sex. Where available, HLA class I and class II types were taken from metadata supplied by the sample provider and were not determined by assay-based typing. Study-level results and caveats: How much clinical and demographic metadata was included differed by source and by participant, and the metadata was provided uncurated.

Each collaborating institution followed its own protocols to collect whole blood in K2EDTA tubes. For TCRbeta analysis, collaborators shipped samples in one of three forms: frozen whole blood, isolated PBMCs, or DNA extracted from either of those sample types. On this clone: What antigen it recognizes has not been identified. The input lacks base qualities; no much larger clone sits a single base away.

As encoded in the germline V gene (reference sequence), CDR1 is SEHNR while CDR2 is FQNEAQ. The CDR3 sequence holds 14 residues, the cysteine and phenylalanine included. The kept DNA is CDR3 alone, 42 bases in frame from the first base. Ends trimmed: V by 3 bases, J by 5 bases; bases unmatched to a gene: 4. The immunoSEQ Assay, a bias-controlled multiplex PCR, was used to amplify TCRbeta CDR3 regions from genomic DNA. Turning to the authors' computational methods: Within the assay, amplification of reference gene primers was used to estimate how many nucleated cells each sample contained. To quantify the absolute abundance of each unique TCRbeta CDR3 rearrangement, sequence reads were collapsed and filtered. Productive Simpson clonality was computed per sample as the square root of Simpson's diversity index over productive rearrangements. The immuneACCESS repertoire file appears here via TCRdb, limited to in-frame rearrangements. These files lack a portion of the clones; in checked studies, under half of the deficit traces to unresolved V genes, and the cause of the others is not known. V and J calls and clone size follow that table, whereas D and trimming were derived from the DNA. For this sample there are about 150,000 clones; around nine tenths appear just once. Approximately 0.56% of the sample goes to the ten largest clones.

Sequencing used peripheral blood. The rearranged segments are TRBV7-9 and TRBJ2-7, and TRBD1 aligns with 10 junction nucleotides. This TCR derives from a man in his fifties with acute or convalescent COVID-19. The DNA sequence reads TGTGCCAGCAGCTTCAGACAGGGGGCCCACGAGCAGTACTTC. The resulting protein is CASSFRQGAHEQYF.